This T cell receptor (beta chain) stems from a study of neurological immune-mediated disorders (dated by TCRdb to 2018 to 2020). About the study as a whole: The study compared peripheral blood TCR-beta repertoires of HTLV-I-associated myelopathy (HAM/TSP) patients, multiple sclerosis patients and healthy controls using UMI-based sequencing. Alongside PBMC samples, the set of some 100 TCR-beta libraries contained longitudinal samples, technical triplicates, and paired CD4+ and CD8+ T-cell subsets that had been sorted. Longitudinal HAM/TSP and healthy donors were sampled at 3 time-points each (roughly 3-40 month intervals). The cohort comprised around 70 subjects: some 14 HAM/TSP patients, around 35 multiple sclerosis patients and approximately 20 healthy controls.

To synthesize cDNA, template-switch 5'RACE was performed with a primer carrying a 10-nucleotide random unique molecular identifier so that each TCR transcript was tagged. Every sequencing run yielded over 160 million TCR-beta sequences covering 15-18 subjects. Total RNA was extracted with the RNeasy kit. The KAPA Real-time Library Amplification kit was used to amplify TCR-beta VDJ regions with primers targeting the TCR constant region and the 5'RACE anchor. A first PCR added sample indexes and Illumina adaptors, and a second PCR then raised library yield. After Ampure bead purification, the roughly 650 bp TCR product was size-selected on a 2% E-gel SizeSelection system. Before pooling, libraries had their quality checked on a Bioanalyzer, their concentration measured with Qubit, and their quantity determined with the Kapa Library Quantification kit. An Illumina HiSeq 2500 was used to sequence the libraries paired-end at 2 x 150 bp. To increase sequence diversity, roughly 23-30% phiX was spiked into each library pool. As for how the authors treated the data: The quality-filtered reads were processed with the UMI-based MiGEC pipeline, whose error correction step removed more than 80% of the raw TCR sequences. IMGT germline references were used for aligning VDJ genes, and each clonotype was defined as a unique CDR3 amino acid sequence together with its V-J genes. VDJtools evaluated clonal expansion, Shannon diversity and CDR3 relatedness (CalcPairwiseDistances, ClusterSamples); CLCbio workbench built phylogenetic trees. Using coefficient-of-variation modelling across technical triplicates, the study counted a clone as expanded if it had at least 8 unique UMIs. In TCRdb, the public reads were trimmed at Q25 with fastp and aligned with MiXCR, with productive beta chains retained. Merged by CDR3 protein, the rows form single entries marked with the most common genes and DNA. The V and J calls come from TCRdb's annotation, not from the publication. A total of 95,000 to 110,000 distinct CDR3 sequences appear in this sample, approximately 10% of them only once. The ten largest clones represent about 3% of the sample.

The paper as a whole reports these results and caveats: Across subjects, expanded clones never shared an identical CDR3 amino acid sequence, which suggests that the TCR-beta repertoires in every group were private. TCR clonal expansion was greatest in HAM/TSP patients and smallest in MS patients, who ranked below even healthy controls.

The meaning of the sample's time point label: longitudinal time-point 3. Unsorted PBMC libraries were generated from 2 million PBMCs stored in RNAlater at -80 °C until RNA extraction. Peripheral blood underwent Ficoll-Hypaque density gradient centrifugation to isolate PBMCs, which were then cryopreserved in liquid nitrogen. With respect to this clonotype: Its binding antigen is unknown. With a much larger clone just one base away, this may be a read error.

CDR1 and CDR2, looked up from the germline V gene, are SGHRS and YFSETQ. The CDR3 spans 12 residues, from the cysteine through the phenylalanine. This entry keeps only the CDR3 DNA: 36 bases, framed from base 1. The sequence was collected from a female donor with HTLV-1-associated myelopathy (HAM/TSP). The V and J genes are TRBV5-1 and TRBJ2-1, with no reliable assignment of the D segment. Source material: PBMCs. The nucleotide sequence reads as follows: TGCGCCAACAGCTGGGGTGTCGATGAGCAGTTCTTC. It translates to CANSWGVDEQFF.